This record looks at one T cell receptor beta chain sequence and its context. What it recognizes is unknown. This sample stems from a study of OX40 agonist ivuxolimab in advanced cancers. Whole-study context: Partial responses were recorded for three patients, including one with hepatocellular carcinoma and two with cutaneous melanoma.

Study findings and constraints: Among patients with partial responses at 0.1-3.0 mg/kg, clonal expansion was among the lowest.

Trimming left V 8 bases short and J 1 base short, with 14 bases between. The CDR3 sequence is 15 residues long. Germline CDR1 and CDR2: SGHAT and FQNNGV. Clones were sequenced by immunoSEQ multiplex PCR, and TCRdb holds only the in-frame ones, with some missing. This sample has some 94,000 clones; 95% to 97% occur once, and the top ten carry 2% to 2.5%. This specimen was CD4+ or CD8+ T cells sorted from blood, taken in a trial of the OX40 agonist ivuxolimab. The source is an adult with an advanced solid tumor such as melanoma, head and neck, liver or kidney cancer. V usage is TRBV11-2 and J usage is TRBJ2-2; no reliable D call. CDR3 in DNA: TGTGCCAGCGACGATTCCTGGGGGAACACCGGGGAGCTGTTTTTT. It is translated as CASDDSWGNTGELFF.